The next 21 T cell receptor beta chains were all read from a single sample in a study of CD8 T cells in ankylosing spondylitis. TCRdb itself ran the 5' RACE reads through MiXCR, one entry per CDR3 protein. Here the sample spans about 250,000 distinct CDR3 sequences, roughly 32% being singletons. Source material: blood, either unsorted or a sorted T cell fraction (not recorded which). These receptors were taken from a male donor with ankylosing spondylitis or in good health (not recorded which).

This clonotype has only a few counts. CDR3 in amino acids: CASSFSGMGNQPQHF. In nucleotides, the CDR3 is TGTGCCAGCAGTTTTTCTGGGATGGGCAATCAGCCCCAGCATTTT. The chain uses TRBV27 and TRBJ1-5, with D uncertain. Germline-derived CDR1 and CDR2 are MNHEY and SMNVEV (reference sequence). CDR3 size: 15 residues. Trimming shortened V by 3 bases and J by 2 bases, and 11 bases separated the two germline ends.

This clonotype was counted only a few times. V usage is TRBV20-1 and J usage is TRBJ2-2, with D tentatively TRBD2 (6 bases). The V gene's germline CDR1 is DFQATT and CDR2 SNEGSKA (reference sequence). The CDR3 sequence is 14 residues long. Trimming cost V 5 bases and J 6 bases, with 16 bases left between them. The CDR3 region is CSAHPAGSPGELFF. In DNA form, the CDR3 reads TGCAGTGCTCACCCTGCGGGGTCGCCCGGGGAGCTGTTTTTT.

The V gene is TRBV12-3 or TRBV12-4, the J gene TRBJ1-3; D is unclear. The CDR3 is 17 residues long. Trimming removed 6 bases from V and 0 bases from J, with 18 bases in between. CDR3 amino acids: CASRSPGSPSSGNTIYF. The DNA for the CDR3 is TGTGCCAGCAGGTCCCCGGGGAGCCCGAGCTCTGGAAACACCATATATTTT.

This clonotype has at least ten counts. The rearrangement uses TRBV29-1 and TRBJ2-7; D is ambiguous. V shed 4 bases and J shed 6 bases, with 10 bases lying between them. Germline CDR1 reads SQVTM; CDR2 reads ANQGSEA. This CDR3 contains 11 residues. CDR3 coding DNA: TGCAGCGTTGGCCCCGCTCCCGAGCAGTACTTC. It translates to CSVGPAPEQYF.

In this sample, this clonotype turned up a few times. The chain is built from TRBV12-3 or TRBV12-4 and TRBJ2-7; 9 nucleotides align to TRBD1. V shed 6 bases and J 0 bases; nucleotides not matched to a gene: 6. The CDR3 runs to 15 residues. This CDR3 is CASSRTGASSYEQYF. CDR3 bases: TGTGCCAGCAGCCGGACAGGGGCCAGCTCCTACGAGCAGTACTTC.

The chain links TRBV15 to TRBJ1-5; D unclear. The CDR3 is 12 amino acids. Germline CDR1 reads LNHNV; CDR2 reads YYDKDF (reference sequence). Trimming removed 8 bases at V and 4 bases at J, with 9 bases between. CDR3 residues: CATGSVNQPQHF. The CDR3 DNA sequence: TGTGCCACCGGGAGCGTGAATCAGCCCCAGCATTTT. Supplemented by reference TRBV15 and TRBJ1-5, the full variable domain reads DAMVIQNPRYQVTQFGKPVTLSCSQTLNHNVMYWYQQKSSQAPKLLFHYYDKDFNNEADTPDNFQSRRPNTSFCFLDIRSPGLGDTAMYLCATGSVNQPQHFGDGTRLSIL.

This chain uses TRBV5-1 with TRBJ2-3; D unresolved. The CDR3 length is 14 residues. V lost 6 bases and J lost 0, with 11 bases in between. Germline lookup yields CDR1 SGHRS and CDR2 YFSETQ. CDR3 DNA sequence: TGCGCCAGCATGTTTGGGGATAGCACAGATACGCAGTATTTT. It is translated as CASMFGDSTDTQYF.

This chain uses TRBV7-9 with TRBJ2-1; 11 bases agree with TRBD2. The CDR3 is made up of 13 amino acids. The V and J ends lost 4 bases and 14 bases, in that order; junction bases with no gene match: 7. Germline CDR1 reads SEHNR; CDR2 reads FQNEAQ (reference sequence). CDR3 DNA sequence: TGTGCCAGCAGCTCCACTAGCGGGGGCGACAAGTTCTTC. Its translation: CASSSTSGGDKFF.

This clonotype came up a few times. The chain uses TRBV12-3 or TRBV12-4 and TRBJ1-1; D is unresolved. The CDR3 totals 12 residues. Deletions cut 6 bases from V and 0 bases from J, with 5 bases between. CDR3 in amino acids: CASRGLNTEAFF. CDR3 nucleotides: TGTGCCAGCAGGGGCCTGAACACTGAAGCTTTCTTT.

Only a few counts were recorded for this clonotype. The genes are TRBV5-1 and TRBJ1-1, with 7 bases lining up with TRBD1. J was trimmed by 0 bases and V by 4 bases; bases with no gene match: 15. The CDR3 runs 18 residues. CDR1 and CDR2 from the germline V gene are SGHRS and YFSETQ. The CDR3 DNA reads as TGCGCCAGCAGCCCGGAGTCCGTGATAGGGGGCATGAACACTGAAGCTTTCTTT. It encodes CASSPESVIGGMNTEAFF.

The CDR3 loop is CSAPRVGEDGYTF. CDR3 in DNA: TGCAGTGCCCCGAGGGTGGGCGAGGATGGCTACACCTTC. The rearrangement uses TRBV20-1 and TRBJ1-2; D not resolved. Trimming cost V 6 bases and J 6 bases, with 17 bases left between them. Germline V gene data show CDR1 as DFQATT and CDR2 as SNEGSKA (reference sequence). This CDR3 spans 13 amino acids.

This clonotype was seen a few times. The chain carries TRBV7-6 and TRBJ2-1; TRBD1 agrees at 8 bases. Germline V gives CDR1 SGHVS, CDR2 FNYEAQ. This CDR3 is 15 amino acids long. The ends lost 0 bases at V and 8 bases at J; junction bases unmatched: 6. The CDR3, as DNA: TGTGCCAGCAGCTTAGCGAGCGGACAGGGCTATGAGCAGTTCTTC. Translation gives CASSLASGQGYEQFF.

Only a few counts were recorded for this clonotype. The chain is built from TRBV28 and TRBJ2-5, with TRBD2 matching over 8 bases. The CDR3 is 16 residues long. Trimming took 7 bases from V and 5 from J; bases not matched to a gene: 15. The germline gives CDR1 MDHEN, CDR2 SYDVKM. CDR3 sequence reads: CASKSLRSGGGETQYF. The CDR3 DNA is TGTGCCAGCAAAAGTCTGAGGAGCGGGGGTGGGGAGACCCAGTACTTC.

The chain couples TRBV11-2 to TRBJ2-4; D remains unclear. CDR1 is SGHAT and CDR2 is FQNNGV in the germline V gene. The CDR3 spans 11 residues. Trimming took off 1 base at V and 8 bases at J, with 3 bases between the two ends. This CDR3 reads CASSLVHIQYF. Here the CDR3 DNA reads TGTGCCAGCAGCTTAGTGCACATTCAGTACTTC.

This clonotype was observed a handful of times. The J gene is TRBJ1-3, the V gene TRBV7-6, with TRBD1 identical over 7 bases. V lost 3 bases to trimming and J lost 2 bases; unmatched junction nucleotides: 7. The CDR3 totals 16 residues. The germline gives CDR1 SGHVS, CDR2 FNYEAQ. CDR3 in amino acids: CASSLFGTATGNTIYF. Written as DNA, the CDR3 is TGTGCCAGCAGCTTGTTTGGGACAGCAACTGGAAACACCATATATTTT.

The sample holds one count of this clonotype. The chain is built from TRBV20-1 and TRBJ2-5; 9 bases fit TRBD2. The germline CDR1 and CDR2 sequences are DFQATT and SNEGSKA (reference sequence). V dropped 8 bases and J dropped 5; count of bases not matched to a gene: 12. This CDR3 has 14 residues. CDR3 sequence (DNA): TGCAGTCCACTGAAGCGGGGGGCACGGGAGACCCAGTACTTC. Its protein is CSPLKRGARETQYF.

The chain carries TRBV7-9 and TRBJ2-5; D is undetermined. The CDR3 runs to 12 residues. CDR1 and CDR2 (germline): SEHNR, FQNEAQ (reference sequence). V gave up 6 bases and J gave up 2 bases, with 7 bases separating them. CDR3 residues: CASRGVQETQYF. DNA of the CDR3: TGTGCCAGCAGAGGAGTACAAGAGACCCAGTACTTC.

V and J are TRBV11-2 and TRBJ2-1; D uncertain. Germline CDR1 and CDR2: SGHAT and FQNNGV. Trimming removed 5 bases from V and 2 bases from J, with 10 bases in between. This CDR3 spans 14 amino acids. CDR3 amino acids: CASSAWDTYNEQFF. Here the CDR3 DNA reads TGTGCCAGCAGCGCCTGGGATACCTACAATGAGCAGTTCTTC.

The sample holds a few counts of this clonotype. This chain uses TRBV12-3 or TRBV12-4 with TRBJ1-2; no clear D. The germline V and J ends were trimmed by 10 bases and 6 bases, with 12 bases remaining between them. The CDR3 is 11 amino acids. As DNA, the CDR3 is TGTGCCATCGAGTATTTCAATGGCTACACCTTC. Translating it yields CAIEYFNGYTF.

A few counts support this clonotype. The chain uses TRBV6-5 and TRBJ1-1, with 7 nucleotides matching TRBD1. CDR3 length: 16 amino acids. The germline gives CDR1 MNHEY, CDR2 SVGAGI. The trim removed 3 bases at V and 0 bases at J, leaving 7 bases unmatched. The CDR3 spells CASSYRTGTMNTEAFF. The CDR3 coding sequence is TGTGCCAGCAGTTATCGGACAGGCACTATGAACACTGAAGCTTTCTTT.

This rearrangement joins TRBV29-1 to TRBJ2-1, with TRBD2 matching over 8 bases. Germline V gene lookup returns CDR1 SQVTM and CDR2 ANQGSEA. The CDR3 covers 15 residues. V dropped 0 bases and J dropped 4; count of bases not matched to a gene: 5. The CDR3 bases are TGCAGCGTTGAAGATGTTAGCGGGGTTTACAATGAGCAGTTCTTC. It specifies CSVEDVSGVYNEQFF.